This T cell receptor beta chain is from a study of T cell responses to AZD1222 COVID-19 vaccine. The study's findings and limits: Reportedly, nearly half the spike-specific TCRs target unmutated variant regions. White British ancestry dominated among donors, who included more females, and clonal diversity was possibly underestimated. At 160-218 and 743-854, vaccine-associated CD4 TCRs were dominant, and they spanned spike.

This CDR3 has 14 amino acids. Trimming pared 7 bases from V and 14 bases from J, leaving 21 bases between. Germline-derived CDR1 and CDR2 are SNHLY and FYNNEI. As concerns this clone: Its specificity is unknown.

The table came from immunoSEQ multiplex PCR; TCRdb's copy has only in-frame clones and leaves some out. The table shows over 120,000 clones, with roughly 85% occurring only once. Sequencing was performed on peripheral blood, taken on day 0 of AZD1222 vaccination. This TCR came from an adult in good health. The chain is built from TRBV2 and TRBJ1-6; D is possibly TRBD1 (6 bases). The CDR3 spells CASTGTGHLSALHF. The CDR3 coding sequence is TGTGCCAGCACAGGGACGGGACACCTTTCGGCCCTCCACTTT.